The clone carrying this T cell receptor (beta chain) came up a few times. Its matching antigen is unknown. This clone may be a read error of a much larger clone one base away. These data are taken from a study of prognosis after radiotherapy for stage I lung cancer. Overall study: The enrollment of patients with stage I non-small cell lung cancer occurred between 2018 and early 2019. Metastases at distant sites emerged in a few patients after radiotherapy, at a median of around 7 months, whereas around 15 showed no significant progression.

Study-wide points: Before stereotactic body radiation therapy the median unique TCR clone count was some 9,900, and afterwards it fell to about 6,800.

By two-round multiplex PCR, the TCR beta CDR3 was amplified from genomic DNA. Round one of PCR was performed, and it used primers specific to each TRBV and TRBJ gene. TCRdb itself ran the multiplex PCR reads through MiXCR, one entry per CDR3 protein. In the table there are about 21,000 distinct CDR3 sequences, roughly 44% of which are singletons. This sequence originates from a donor older than 45 with non-small cell lung cancer. Sequences were derived from PBMCs, sampled before or after stereotactic body radiation therapy (not recorded which).

Here the CDR3 reads CAISESGGNTDTQYF. CDR3 nucleotide sequence: TGTGCCATCAGTGAGTCTGGGGGAAACACAGATACGCAGTATTTT. The genes are TRBV10-3 and TRBJ2-3; D assignment may be TRBD1 or TRBD2 (5 bases each). V was cut by 0 bases and J by 2 bases, with 9 bases left in between. The CDR3 consists of 15 residues. Per the germline V gene, CDR1 is ENHRY and CDR2 is SYGVKD.